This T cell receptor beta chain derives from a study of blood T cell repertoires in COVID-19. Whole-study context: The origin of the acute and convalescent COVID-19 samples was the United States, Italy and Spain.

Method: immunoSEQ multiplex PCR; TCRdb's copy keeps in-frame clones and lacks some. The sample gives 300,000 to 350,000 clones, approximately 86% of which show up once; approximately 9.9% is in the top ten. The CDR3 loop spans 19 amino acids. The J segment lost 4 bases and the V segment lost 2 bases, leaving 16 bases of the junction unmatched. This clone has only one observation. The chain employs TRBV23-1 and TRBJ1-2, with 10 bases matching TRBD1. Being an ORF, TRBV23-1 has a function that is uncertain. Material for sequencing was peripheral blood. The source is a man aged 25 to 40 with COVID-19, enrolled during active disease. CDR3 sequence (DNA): TGCGCCAGCAGTCAACCCGGACTCGGGGACAGGGGTAACCTCTATGGCTACACCTTC. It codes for CASSQPGLGDRGNLYGYTF.